The rows below give T cell receptor beta chains drawn from one sample of a study of blood T cell repertoires in COVID-19. TCRdb's copy holds only in-frame clones and misses some; the assay was immunoSEQ multiplex PCR. The sample contains 400,000 to 500,000 clones, more than 70% of which appear only once. Sequenced material: PBMCs or T cells enriched from blood (not recorded which). The origin of the receptors is a woman between 18 and 29 years old who had been exposed to COVID-19. Each CDR3 is given with its conserved first and last residue. D genes are given only for firm matches. For some rows the clone size is stated as once, few or many, or as a class when expanded; others skip it.

D	V	size	length	J	DNA	CDR3
NA	TRBV3-1/TRBV3-2	NA	12	TRBJ1-2	TGTGCCAGCAGCCAAAACCTTGGCGGCTACACCTTC	CASSQNLGGYTF
NA	TRBV28	NA	18	TRBJ2-1	TGTGCCAGCAGTTTATCGAAGGCGACTAGGTGGGGGAACAATGAGCAGTTCTTC	CASSLSKATRWGNNEQFF
TRBD1	TRBV30	NA	14	TRBJ1-4	TGTGCCTGGAGTCGGACAGGGAGTAATGGAAAACTGTTTTTT	CAWSRTGSNGKLFF
TRBD2	TRBV7-2	NA	16	TRBJ2-2	TGTGCCAGCAGCGCACGGACTAGCGGGATGAACGGGGAGCTGTTTTTT	CASSARTSGMNGELFF
TRBD1	TRBV2	NA	16	TRBJ1-4	TGTGCCAGCAGTCCCGGGACAGGGATAAGGAATGAAAAACTGTTTTTT	CASSPGTGIRNEKLFF
TRBD1	TRBV6-8	NA	13	TRBJ1-2	TGTGCCAGCAGTCACCGGGACAGGGATGGCTACACCTTC	CASSHRDRDGYTF
NA	TRBV19	NA	15	TRBJ2-1	TGTGCCAGTATTCGGACAGCGAGCTCCTACAATGAGCAGTTCTTC	CASIRTASSYNEQFF
NA	TRBV6-5	NA	13	TRBJ2-5	TGTGCCAGCAGCGCGCGTATACAAGAGACCCAGTACTTC	CASSARIQETQYF
NA	TRBV28	once	15	TRBJ1-5	TGTGCCAGCAGCCCAGGCAGCTATAGCAATCAGCCCCAGCATTTT	CASSPGSYSNQPQHF
NA	TRBV28	NA	12	TRBJ2-7	TGTGCCGTGGACGGGGGAACCTACGAGCAGTACTTC	CAVDGGTYEQYF
NA	TRBV6-5	NA	15	TRBJ2-1	TGTGCCAGCAGTTACTCGACAGGCGCCCCTAATGAGCAGTTCTTC	CASSYSTGAPNEQFF
NA	TRBV11-2	once	16	TRBJ1-3	TGTGCCAGCAGCGATAGACAGACTTACTCTGGAAACACCATATATTTT	CASSDRQTYSGNTIYF
NA	TRBV7-2	once	13	TRBJ2-5	TGTGCCAGCAGCTTAATGGCGCGGGAGACCCAGTACTTC	CASSLMARETQYF
TRBD1	TRBV7-9	NA	15	TRBJ2-5	TGTGCCAGCAGATCCCCGACAGGGACAGCCGAGACCCAGTACTTC	CASRSPTGTAETQYF
TRBD1	TRBV6-5	NA	15	TRBJ2-7	TGTGCCAGCAGACGACTTAAGACAGGGATGCACGAGCAGTACTTC	CASRRLKTGMHEQYF
TRBD2	TRBV6-4	NA	15	TRBJ2-1	TGTGCCAGCAGTGTGCTAGCGGGAGGTAGCGATGAGCAGTTCTTC	CASSVLAGGSDEQFF
TRBD2	TRBV13	NA	14	TRBJ2-7	TGTGCCAGCAGCATAGCGGGGGGGCACGTCGAGCAGTACTTC	CASSIAGGHVEQYF
TRBD1	TRBV4-3	NA	18	TRBJ1-2	TGCGCCAGCAGCCAAACCGGGACAGGGGGCTACTATAACTATGGCTACACCTTC	CASSQTGTGGYYNYGYTF
NA	TRBV7-6	NA	15	TRBJ1-6	TGTGCCAGCAGCTTAGAATGGGGCTTCAGATCACCCCTCCACTTT	CASSLEWGFRSPLHF
TRBD1	TRBV28	NA	14	TRBJ1-2	TGTGCCAGCAGTTCGGGACAGATCTTCTATGGCTACACCTTC	CASSSGQIFYGYTF
NA	TRBV30	NA	14	TRBJ2-4	TGTGCCTGGAGTGTAGTCGGACAGATGGACATTCAGTACTTC	CAWSVVGQMDIQYF
NA	TRBV5-1	NA	14	TRBJ2-7	TGCGCCAGCAGCCAGACAGTAACATCCTACGAGCAGTACTTC	CASSQTVTSYEQYF
TRBD2	TRBV28	NA	20	TRBJ2-7	TGTGCCAGCAGTGAGGCTCCCGGGACTAGCGGGGGGTTACGGTCCTACGAGCAGTACTTC	CASSEAPGTSGGLRSYEQYF
TRBD1	TRBV7-2	NA	13	TRBJ1-2	TGTGCCAGCAGCTCTATGACAGGGACTGGCTACACCTTC	CASSSMTGTGYTF
NA	TRBV4-1	NA	17	TRBJ2-6	TGCGCCAGCAGCCCAAACCGGGGGTCGGACGGGGCCAACGTCCTGACTTTC	CASSPNRGSDGANVLTF
NA	TRBV7-9	NA	15	TRBJ1-1	TGTGCCAGCAGCTCTTCCCGGCAGGTAAACACTGAAGCTTTCTTT	CASSSSRQVNTEAFF
TRBD1	TRBV5-8	NA	15	TRBJ2-1	TGTGCCAGCAGCTTGAGGGGACAGCGCTACAATGAGCAGTTCTTC	CASSLRGQRYNEQFF
NA	TRBV6-4	NA	14	TRBJ2-7	TGTGCCAGCAGGTACTACGGAGTCGTCGGCGAGCAGTACTTC	CASRYYGVVGEQYF
TRBD1	TRBV19	NA	15	TRBJ1-5	TGTGCCAGTAGTGCGTGGGGACAGGGTAATCAGCCCCAGCATTTT	CASSAWGQGNQPQHF
NA	TRBV28	NA	13	TRBJ2-7	TGTGCCAGCAGTTCGAGAGTCCGAGACGAGCAGTACTTC	CASSSRVRDEQYF
TRBD1	TRBV30	NA	15	TRBJ1-1	TGTGCCTGGAGTACAGGGGGCGTCTGGAACACTGAAGCTTTCTTT	CAWSTGGVWNTEAFF
NA	TRBV28	NA	13	TRBJ1-1	TGTGCCAGCAGTTTATGGTCCGGGGATGGAGCTTTCTTT	CASSLWSGDGAFF
TRBD1	TRBV27	few	14	TRBJ1-2	TGTGCCAGCAGAACCCCGGGACAGGGTTATGGCTACACCTTC	CASRTPGQGYGYTF
NA	TRBV7-3	NA	15	TRBJ2-5	TGTGCCAGCAGCTTAATGGGTGGGGCACCAGAGACCCAGTACTTC	CASSLMGGAPETQYF
NA	TRBV7-9	NA	15	TRBJ1-6	TGTGCCAGCAGCGGACCAAGGGGCAGCAATTCACCCCTCCACTTT	CASSGPRGSNSPLHF
NA	TRBV19	NA	15	TRBJ1-1	TGTGCCAGTAGTACACGCAGCGGAATGAACACTGAAGCTTTCTTT	CASSTRSGMNTEAFF
NA	TRBV7-8	NA	17	TRBJ1-5	TGTGCCAGCAGCTTGTTCCAGGGGAAGTATAGCAATCAGCCCCAGCATTTT	CASSLFQGKYSNQPQHF
NA	TRBV25-1	NA	14	TRBJ1-5	TGTGCCAGCAGTGAATTGGACTCTGATCAGCCCCAGCATTTT	CASSELDSDQPQHF
TRBD1	TRBV18	NA	16	TRBJ2-7	TGTGCCAGCTCACCAGCCATCGGGACAGGGCGCTACGAGCAGTACTTC	CASSPAIGTGRYEQYF
NA	TRBV28	once	15	TRBJ1-4	TGTGCCAGCAGTAAGGGGGGGCCGACTAATGAAAAACTGTTTTTT	CASSKGGPTNEKLFF
TRBD1	TRBV4-1	NA	14	TRBJ2-7	TGCGCCAGCAGCCGGGACAGGGGACTCCTCGAGCAGTACTTC	CASSRDRGLLEQYF
NA	TRBV14	NA	14	TRBJ2-3	TGTGCCAGCAGCCAGCAGGGTGGCGCAGATACGCAGTATTTT	CASSQQGGADTQYF
TRBD1	TRBV25-1	NA	15	TRBJ1-2	TGTGCCAGCAGTGAAGCCAGGGGGTATACCTATGGCTACACCTTC	CASSEARGYTYGYTF
TRBD2	TRBV25-1	NA	15	TRBJ2-7	TGTGCCAGCAGTGACCGGACTAGCGGGAGAAACGAGCAGTACTTC	CASSDRTSGRNEQYF
NA	TRBV2	NA	11	TRBJ2-3	TGTGCCAGCCGCGGCACAGATACGCAGTATTTT	CASRGTDTQYF
TRBD1	TRBV30	NA	14	TRBJ2-1	TGTGCCTGCCCCCTACGGCAGGGGGCGAATGAGCAGTTCTTC	CACPLRQGANEQFF
NA	TRBV15	NA	15	TRBJ1-1	TGTGCCACCAGCAGATTTAGCGGGCTGGGCACTGAAGCTTTCTTT	CATSRFSGLGTEAFF
TRBD1	TRBV28	NA	16	TRBJ2-7	TGTGCCAGCAGTTCAGATCCGGGACAGGGTAGCGACGAGCAGTACTTC	CASSSDPGQGSDEQYF
NA	TRBV6-2/TRBV6-3	once	11	TRBJ1-2	TGTGCCAGCAGTTACAGGGGTGGCTACACCTTC	CASSYRGGYTF
NA	TRBV10-3	NA	13	TRBJ1-1	TGTGCCATCAGTGACCCGAAGGAGCAGAGCGCTTTCTTT	CAISDPKEQSAFF
NA	TRBV12-3/TRBV12-4	NA	12	TRBJ2-7	TGTGCCAGCAGTTTCGGTACCTACGAGCAGTACTTC	CASSFGTYEQYF
TRBD1	TRBV28	NA	15	TRBJ2-7	TGTGCCAGCAGTCTCTACGGGACAGCCACCTACGAGCAGTACTTC	CASSLYGTATYEQYF
TRBD2	TRBV11-3	NA	15	TRBJ2-1	TGTGCCAGCAGCCTCGGGACTAGCAAGAACAATGAGCAGTTCTTC	CASSLGTSKNNEQFF
NA	TRBV5-5	NA	13	TRBJ2-7	TGTGCCAGCGGTGCGGCAGGGTCCTACGAGCAGTACTTC	CASGAAGSYEQYF
TRBD2	TRBV10-3	NA	14	TRBJ2-3	TGTGCCATCGCGGTAGCGGGGCGCGCAGATACGCAGTATTTT	CAIAVAGRADTQYF
NA	TRBV19	NA	13	TRBJ1-2	TGTGCCAGTACCGGGTCCCTAGATATGCGCTACACCTTC	CASTGSLDMRYTF
NA	TRBV4-2	once	16	TRBJ2-2	TGTGCCAGCAGCCAACTCGGGACACTGAACACCGGGGAGCTGTTTTTT	CASSQLGTLNTGELFF